This T cell receptor beta chain comes out of a study of chemoradiotherapy in HPV16-positive cancers. TCRdb's copy holds only in-frame clones and misses some; the assay was immunoSEQ multiplex PCR. The repertoire consists of about 12,000 clones, with approximately 87% occurring once and the leading ten covering 2.8%. The CDR3 covers 14 residues. The junction had 3 bases not matched to a gene; V was cut back by 2 bases and J by 4 bases. Germline lookup yields CDR1 MNHEY and CDR2 SVGAGI. This TCR was recovered from a human donor with HPV-associated anogenital cancer. This specimen consisted of blood, obtained from a patient who underwent chemoradiotherapy. The chain couples TRBV6-5 to TRBJ2-7; TRBD1 matches at 9 bases. The CDR3 reads CASSYDRGGYEQYF. CDR3 nucleotide sequence: TGTGCCAGCAGTTACGACAGGGGGGGGTACGAGCAGTACTTC.